The entry below gives a single T cell receptor beta chain sequence along with its context. This clone was observed once. Its antigen remains undetermined. It has no much larger one-base neighbor in the sample; base qualities were not kept. TCRbeta CDR3 regions were amplified from genomic DNA by means of the immunoSEQ Assay, a bias-controlled multiplex PCR. Processing in the source paper ran as follows. The number of nucleated cells in each sample was estimated by amplification of reference gene primers within the assay. To quantify the absolute abundance of each unique TCRbeta CDR3 rearrangement, sequence reads were collapsed and filtered. For each sample, productive Simpson clonality was calculated as the square root of Simpson's diversity index over productive rearrangements. TCRdb re-hosts the immuneACCESS table, in-frame sequences only. Its copies lack some clones; in the studies checked, an unresolved V gene accounts for under half of them, and the cause for the rest is not known. V and J calls and clone size are given by that table; D and trimming were obtained from the DNA. The sample table lists under 500,000 clones, nearly 90% of them with a count of one. The top ten hold roughly 2% of the sample.

In the prospective study, participants were about 18 to 95 years old, resided in under 30 geographic areas of the United States, and were enrolled through a virtual design. Cohort assignment in the prospective study relied on participant-reported clinical history from a screening survey and a study questionnaire. In the prospective study, whole blood, serum and a nasopharyngeal or oropharyngeal swab were collected from each participant by mobile phlebotomists. Participants in the prospective study had the option to provide additional blood draws and questionnaires over a roughly 2-month period. Before DNA extraction, prospective study blood samples were shipped either frozen or at room temperature. V lost 6 bases and J lost 0 bases; the stretch between them is 9 bases long. The germline V gene sets CDR1 to SNHLY and CDR2 to FYNNEI. Measured from the cysteine to the phenylalanine, the CDR3 is 14 residues long. Kept here is only the CDR3 DNA, which spans 42 bases and is read in frame from base 1.

This sample was included in a study of blood T cell repertoires in COVID-19 (dated by TCRdb to about 2020). Regarding the complete study: The collaborator samples originated in the United States, Italy and Spain and spanned the acute and convalescent phases of COVID-19. The prospective study material was composed of cDNA or gDNA derived from T cells, B-cell-depleted T cells, or PBMCs. The dataset comprised deeply sampled blood TCRbeta repertoires from subjects exposed to, actively infected with, or recovered from COVID-19. The repertoires were released in a freely available public database intended as a resource for research on the immune response to SARS-CoV-2. The samples were drawn from the first 160 participants of the ongoing ImmuneRACE study and from some 1,300 subjects provided by 6 global collaborators. Nearly every sample came with metadata listing a de-identified subject ID, COVID-19 status, age in years and sex. Where available, HLA class I and class II types were taken from metadata supplied by the sample provider and were not determined by assay-based typing.

What the authors observed across the whole study: How much clinical and demographic metadata was included differed by source and by participant, and the metadata was provided uncurated.

The chain links TRBV2 with TRBJ1-3, with the D gene not clear enough to name. This receptor was taken from a woman aged 18-29 years with acute COVID-19. Specimen: PBMCs or T cells enriched from blood (not recorded which). The CDR3 reads CASSRLISGNTIYF. The sequenced DNA is TGTGCCAGCAGCCGACTGATCTCTGGAAACACCATATATTTT.